The rows below give T cell receptor beta chains drawn from one sample of a study of shared clonotypes between healthy human individuals. Profiled with immunoSEQ multiplex PCR; TCRdb holds only in-frame clones, not every one. The sample comprises some 2,000,000 clones, roughly 95% of which are singletons, and roughly 1% rests with the top ten. Sequenced: naive CD8+ T cells sorted from blood. The receptors were sampled from a man aged 18 to 35 in good health. Both conserved end residues are part of each CDR3. The D gene is left open where the match is weak. Clone size appears in some rows only: once, few, many, or a class for an expanded clone.

v_gene	j_gene	len	abundance	d_gene	CDR3aa	CDR3nt
TRBV29-1	TRBJ2-7	13	-	TRBD1	CSVDGDSSYEQYF	TGCAGCGTGGACGGGGACAGCTCCTACGAGCAGTACTTC
TRBV9	TRBJ2-3	18	-	TRBD2	CASSVGGLAGYSTDTQYF	TGTGCCAGCAGCGTAGGGGGACTAGCGGGTTATAGCACAGATACGCAGTATTTT
TRBV6-5	TRBJ2-5	15	-	-	CASSYSWGGAETQYF	TGTGCCAGCAGTTACTCTTGGGGCGGGGCTGAGACCCAGTACTTC
TRBV13	TRBJ1-3	16	-	TRBD1	CASSLVAGGHGNTIYF	TGTGCCAGCAGCTTAGTAGCAGGGGGCCACGGAAACACCATATATTTT
TRBV27	TRBJ2-7	15	-	TRBD2	CASSPGRGYAYEQYF	TGTGCCAGCAGTCCCGGGAGGGGCTATGCCTACGAGCAGTACTTC
TRBV4-1	TRBJ2-3	17	-	-	CASSQDAASLGTDTQYF	TGCGCCAGCAGCCAAGATGCGGCTAGCCTAGGCACAGATACGCAGTATTTT
TRBV7-6	TRBJ2-1	12	once	-	CASSAAHNEQFF	TGTGCCAGCAGCGCGGCCCACAATGAGCAGTTCTTC
TRBV19	TRBJ2-7	13	-	-	CASSTGEGYEQYF	TGTGCCAGTAGTACAGGGGAAGGGTACGAGCAGTACTTC
TRBV5-7	TRBJ1-5	15	-	-	CASSLKGFGNQPQHF	TGTGCCAGCAGCTTGAAAGGGTTTGGCAATCAGCCCCAGCATTTT
TRBV19	TRBJ2-5	16	-	-	CASSIVTGQGQETQYF	TGTGCCAGTAGTATAGTAACGGGGCAGGGCCAAGAGACCCAGTACTTC
TRBV16	TRBJ1-2	13	-	-	CASSQSSGYGYTF	TGTGCCAGCAGCCAATCCTCAGGGTATGGCTACACCTTC
TRBV5-4	TRBJ2-7	13	-	TRBD2	CAFRAGAHYEQYF	TGTGCCTTTAGAGCGGGGGCCCACTACGAGCAGTACTTC
TRBV5-5	TRBJ2-7	15	-	-	CASSLVNSLIYEQYF	TGTGCCAGCAGCTTGGTGAACAGTTTGATCTACGAGCAGTACTTC
TRBV11-2	TRBJ1-5	15	-	-	CASSLGGAGDQPQHF	TGTGCCAGCAGCTTAGGGGGGGCAGGGGATCAGCCCCAGCATTTT
TRBV27	TRBJ1-4	12	-	-	CASSSLGEKLFF	TGTGCCAGCAGTTCTTTGGGGGAAAAACTGTTTTTT
TRBV19	TRBJ2-3	15	-	TRBD2	CASSIVSGKTDTQYF	TGTGCCAGTAGTATAGTTAGCGGGAAGACAGATACGCAGTATTTT
TRBV6-5	TRBJ1-2	15	once	-	CASSYDGGLYYGYTF	TGTGCCAGCAGTTACGATGGGGGGCTGTACTATGGCTACACCTTC
TRBV6-5	TRBJ2-7	14	-	-	CASSPTGTDYEQYF	TGTGCCAGCAGCCCTACCGGAACAGACTACGAGCAGTACTTC
TRBV6-5	TRBJ1-6	16	-	-	CASSYGAGFGNSPLHF	TGTGCCAGCAGTTACGGGGCAGGGTTCGGTAATTCACCCCTCCACTTT
TRBV27	TRBJ2-7	14	-	TRBD1	CASSFAGGPYEQYF	TGTGCCAGCAGTTTTGCAGGGGGACCCTACGAGCAGTACTTC
TRBV2	TRBJ2-3	15	once	-	CASSVNGYRPDTQYF	TGTGCCAGCAGTGTGAACGGTTATCGCCCAGATACGCAGTATTTT
TRBV11-2	TRBJ2-7	15	-	-	CASSLGGQFYEEQYF	TGTGCCAGCAGCTTAGGCGGGCAGTTCTACGAAGAGCAGTACTTC
TRBV11-2	TRBJ2-1	13	-	-	CASSLGDRDEQFF	TGTGCCAGCAGCTTGGGTGACAGAGATGAGCAGTTCTTC
TRBV6-6	TRBJ2-5	13	-	TRBD2	CASSLAGVETQYF	TGTGCCAGCAGCCTAGCGGGGGTAGAGACCCAGTACTTC
TRBV6-5	TRBJ2-2	15	-	-	CASSYSFGPTGELFF	TGTGCCAGCAGTTACTCGTTTGGGCCCACCGGGGAGCTGTTTTTT
TRBV28	TRBJ1-5	17	-	-	CASRTGVLTYSNQPQHF	TGTGCCAGCAGAACGGGGGTCCTAACTTATAGCAATCAGCCCCAGCATTTT
TRBV19	TRBJ2-1	16	-	TRBD2	CASRAASGSSSNEQFF	TGTGCCAGTAGGGCCGCAAGCGGGAGCTCCTCAAATGAGCAGTTCTTC
TRBV27	TRBJ2-3	15	-	TRBD2	CASSPASGLEDTQYF	TGTGCCAGCAGCCCTGCTAGCGGGCTGGAAGATACGCAGTATTTT
TRBV27	TRBJ2-2	16	-	-	CASSLSGLTNTGELFF	TGTGCCAGCAGTTTATCGGGGCTGACGAACACCGGGGAGCTGTTTTTT
TRBV19	TRBJ1-5	14	-	-	CASSHFYSNQPQHF	TGTGCCAGTAGTCATTTTTATAGCAATCAGCCCCAGCATTTT
TRBV4-3	TRBJ2-1	14	-	-	CASSLSGKYNEQFF	TGCGCCAGCAGCCTTTCCGGGAAATACAATGAGCAGTTCTTC
TRBV5-8	TRBJ2-2	15	-	TRBD1	CASSLEGADTGELFF	TGTGCCAGCAGCTTGGAGGGGGCGGACACCGGGGAGCTGTTTTTT
TRBV28	TRBJ2-3	15	-	-	CASSFSWGGTDTQYF	TGTGCCAGCAGTTTCAGTTGGGGGGGCACAGATACGCAGTATTTT
TRBV19	TRBJ1-6	14	-	-	CASSIEKIGSPLHF	TGTGCCAGTAGTATTGAGAAAATCGGTTCACCCCTCCACTTT
TRBV5-6	TRBJ2-7	12	-	-	CASSLGGAEQYF	TGTGCCAGCAGCTTGGGGGGGGCCGAGCAGTACTTC
TRBV5-1	TRBJ2-7	14	-	-	CASSLVPESYEQYF	TGCGCCAGCAGCTTGGTACCGGAATCCTACGAGCAGTACTTC
TRBV7-3	TRBJ2-2	13	-	-	CASSLTAVGELFF	TGTGCCAGCAGCTTAACCGCGGTCGGGGAGCTGTTTTTT
TRBV5-6	TRBJ1-3	14	-	-	CASSWTDSGNTIYF	TGTGCCAGCAGCTGGACCGATTCTGGAAACACCATATATTTT
TRBV11-2	TRBJ2-2	14	once	-	CASSRDGNTGELFF	TGTGCCAGCAGCCGTGACGGGAACACCGGGGAGCTGTTTTTT